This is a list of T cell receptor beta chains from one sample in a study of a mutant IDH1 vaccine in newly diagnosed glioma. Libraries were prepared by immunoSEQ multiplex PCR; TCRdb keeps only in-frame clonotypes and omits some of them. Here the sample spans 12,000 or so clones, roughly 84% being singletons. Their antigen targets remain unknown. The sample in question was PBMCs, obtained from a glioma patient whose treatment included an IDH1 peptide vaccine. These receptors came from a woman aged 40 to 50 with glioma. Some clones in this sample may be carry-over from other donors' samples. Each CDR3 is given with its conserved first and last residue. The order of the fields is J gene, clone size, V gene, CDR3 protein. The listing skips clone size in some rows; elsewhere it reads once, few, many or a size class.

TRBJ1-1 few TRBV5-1 CASFLWEGAAEAFF
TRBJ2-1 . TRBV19 CASSIMFLDEQFF
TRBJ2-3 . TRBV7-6 CASSLRGQGKSDTQYF
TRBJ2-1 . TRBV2 CASGGTWVEQFF
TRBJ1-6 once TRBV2 CASSALVGAQSPLHF
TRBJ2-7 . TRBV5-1 CASSLEISGRALHEQYF
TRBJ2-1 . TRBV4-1 CASSRGKGAYNEQFF
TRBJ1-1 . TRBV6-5 CASSLGGRNTEAFF
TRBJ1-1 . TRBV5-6 CASSAGGVRAFF
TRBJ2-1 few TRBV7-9 CASSRLAGGDPQFF
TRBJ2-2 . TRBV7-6 CASSLSGTGELFF
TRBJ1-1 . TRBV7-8 CASSLDGVGNTEAFF
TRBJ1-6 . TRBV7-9 CASSRDTRGSPLHF
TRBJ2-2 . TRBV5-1 CASRSGGVGTGELFF
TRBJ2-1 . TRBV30 CAWRRTGGSAYNEQFF
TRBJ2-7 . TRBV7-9 CASSPGTHWNGDYEQYF
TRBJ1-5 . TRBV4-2 CASSSDDSNQPQHF
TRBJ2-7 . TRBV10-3 CAIRREDSYEQYF
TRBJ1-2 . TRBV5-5 CASSLETGLGGYTF
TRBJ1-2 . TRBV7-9 CASSLAPADSYGYTF
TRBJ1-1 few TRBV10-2 CASRGTGSLNTEAFF
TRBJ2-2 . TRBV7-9 CASSLKGAHTGELFF
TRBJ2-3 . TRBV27 CASSLAGAGSTDTQYF
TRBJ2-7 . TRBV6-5 CASSYSTGGYEQYF
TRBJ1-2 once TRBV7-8 CASSFRTAANYGYTF
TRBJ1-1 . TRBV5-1 CASSLDQGMNTEAFF
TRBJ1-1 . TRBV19 CASSRQGLDTEAFF
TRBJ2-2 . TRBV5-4 CASSLDGTGNRGELFF
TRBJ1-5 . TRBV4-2 CASSRDWGGNQPQHF
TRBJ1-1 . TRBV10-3 CAITSTMMNTEAFF
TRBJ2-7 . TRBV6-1 CASRSGTASYEQYF
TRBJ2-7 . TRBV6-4 CASSWVGGRYF
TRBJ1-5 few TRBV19 CASRDRRGDNQPQHF
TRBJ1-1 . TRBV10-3 CAISERANTEAFF
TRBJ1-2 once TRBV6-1 CASSDDGTNMGYTF
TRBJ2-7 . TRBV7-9 CASSLTGLASHEQYF
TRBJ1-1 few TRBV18 CASSRARGGGTFF
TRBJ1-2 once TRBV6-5 CATLTAFPNYGYTF
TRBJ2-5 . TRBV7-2 CASSPPGLAGRQTQYF
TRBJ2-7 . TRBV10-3 CAISESGHPYEQYF
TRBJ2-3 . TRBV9 CASSVAVDSTDTQYF
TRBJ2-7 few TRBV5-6 CASSFGTGAYEQYF
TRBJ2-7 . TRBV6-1 CASTLGQSYEQYF
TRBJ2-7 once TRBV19 CASSRTGDSYEQYF
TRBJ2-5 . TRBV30 CAWSMLPRGWQETQYF
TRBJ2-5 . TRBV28 CASSLRRTQYF
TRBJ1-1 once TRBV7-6 CASSLGTDTEAFF
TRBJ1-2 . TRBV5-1 CASSLASGAGPNYGYTF
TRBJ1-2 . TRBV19 CASSPGGGRTNNYGYTF
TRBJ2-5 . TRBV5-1 CASSPPLATQETQYF
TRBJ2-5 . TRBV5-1 CASSSGLAGGQETQYF
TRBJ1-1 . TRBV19 CASTAGALLEAFF
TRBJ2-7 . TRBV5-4 CASSWRGGGAYEQYF